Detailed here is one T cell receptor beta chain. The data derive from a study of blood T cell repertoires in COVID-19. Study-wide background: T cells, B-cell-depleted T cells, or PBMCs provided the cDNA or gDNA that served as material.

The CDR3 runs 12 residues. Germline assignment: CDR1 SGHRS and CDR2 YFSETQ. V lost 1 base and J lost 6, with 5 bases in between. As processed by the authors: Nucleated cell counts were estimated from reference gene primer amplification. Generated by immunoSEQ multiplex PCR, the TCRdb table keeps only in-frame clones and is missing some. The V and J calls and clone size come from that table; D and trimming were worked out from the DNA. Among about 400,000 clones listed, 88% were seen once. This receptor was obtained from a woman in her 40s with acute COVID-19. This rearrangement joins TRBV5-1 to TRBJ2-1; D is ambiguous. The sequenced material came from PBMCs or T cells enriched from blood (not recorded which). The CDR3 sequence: CASSLMRNEQFF. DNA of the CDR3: TGCGCCAGCAGCTTGATGCGCAATGAGCAGTTCTTC.